The sequence of this TCR beta chain was determined in a study of blood T cell repertoires in COVID-19. The CDR3 totals 16 residues. This clone was seen only a few times. Those who participated ranged in age from about 18 to 89 years and resided in about two dozen US areas. Only in-frame clones appear in the TCRdb table, and some are missing; sequencing was by immunoSEQ multiplex PCR. The table records under 350,000 clones, approximately 86% of them present only once. The rearrangement uses TRBV12-2 and TRBJ1-6; the table gives TRBD1 as D, unverified against the DNA. TRBV12-2 is reported as a pseudogene. Sequencing was performed on PBMCs or T cells enriched from blood (not recorded which). This TCR was recovered from a woman aged 40 to 49 with acute COVID-19. The CDR3 DNA reads as TGTGCAAGTCGCCCCCACAGGGGGAGCCGAGTCTCACCCCTCCACTTT. Amino acid sequence: CASRPHRGSRVSPLHF.